What follows are 25 T cell receptor beta chains derived from one specimen sequenced in a study of T cell responses to AZD1222 COVID-19 vaccine. Sequencing used immunoSEQ multiplex PCR; TCRdb keeps in-frame clones, though not all of them. The sample yields more than 120,000 clones, approximately 86% seen once. The sequencing here drew on peripheral blood, taken 28 days after the second dose of the MenACWY control vaccine. Receptors were obtained from an adult who received the MenACWY meningococcal vaccine as a control.

This clone has a single count. The chain is built from TRBV12-5 and TRBJ1-2, with D uncertain. The CDR3 has 15 residues. Germline CDR1 is LGHNT and CDR2 is FRNRAP. The V end lost 3 bases, the J end lost 6 bases, and 17 bases lay between the germline ends. The CDR3 is CASGFGSFGVDGYTF. The CDR3 DNA reads as TGTGCTAGTGGTTTTGGGTCCTTTGGAGTAGATGGCTACACCTTC.

The chain couples TRBV5-1 to TRBJ2-5, with D hard to call. The germline V and J ends were trimmed by 0 bases and 1 base, with 10 bases remaining between them. Germline V gene data show CDR1 as SGHRS and CDR2 as YFSETQ. This CDR3 is built from 15 residues. The CDR3 DNA follows: TGCGCCAGCAGCTTGGTACGCCAACCCCAAGAGACCCAGTACTTC. It translates to CASSLVRQPQETQYF. Combining the CDR3 with reference TRBV5-1 and TRBJ2-5 gives the whole variable domain KAGVTQTPRYLIKTRGQQVTLSCSPISGHRSVSWYQQTPGQGLQFLFEYFSETQRNKGNFPGRFSGRQFSNSRSEMNVSTLELGDSALYLCASSLVRQPQETQYFGPGTRLLVL.

DNA for the CDR3: TGTGCCACCAGTGATAAGCAGATAAATCAGCCCCAGCATTTT. Protein product: CATSDKQINQPQHF. The J gene is TRBJ1-5, the V gene TRBV24-1, with D uncertain. V was trimmed by 3 bases and J by 4 bases, leaving 9 bases between them. In germline, CDR1 is KGHDR, CDR2 SFDVKD. The CDR3 loop spans 14 amino acids.

The chain uses TRBV18 and TRBJ1-2; D is possibly TRBD1 (5 bases). Germline CDR1 and CDR2: KGHSH and LQKENI. Trimming pared 3 bases from V and 2 bases from J, leaving 10 bases between. This CDR3 spans 14 amino acids. The CDR3: CASSPSGTNYGYTF. DNA for the CDR3: TGTGCCAGCTCACCGTCCGGGACGAACTATGGCTACACCTTC.

The gene calls are TRBV12-3 or TRBV12-4 and TRBJ2-3; D call uncertain. V was trimmed by 5 bases and J by 5 bases, leaving 8 bases between them. The CDR3 loop spans 12 amino acids. In DNA, the CDR3 is TGTGCCAGCAGTCGCGTCATAGATACGCAGTATTTT. As protein: CASSRVIDTQYF.

The J gene is TRBJ2-3, the V gene TRBV27; unclear D gene. In germline, CDR1 is MNHEY, CDR2 SMNVEV (reference sequence). Trimming removed 6 bases at V and 5 bases at J, with 15 bases between. This CDR3 has 14 amino acids. CDR3 amino acids: CASRKLDLGDTQYF. The DNA for the CDR3 is TGTGCCAGCAGAAAATTAGACTTGGGAGATACGCAGTATTTT.

The chain carries TRBV5-5 and TRBJ1-2; TRBD1 might be the D (6 bases). CDR3 length equals 17 residues. CDR1 SGHKS and CDR2 YYEKEE come from the germline V gene (reference sequence). The germline V and J ends were trimmed by 0 bases and 0 bases, with 15 bases remaining between them. Written as DNA, the CDR3 is TGTGCCAGCAGCTTGGCGGCCCTGACAGGAGCTAACTATGGCTACACCTTC. Translated: CASSLAALTGANYGYTF.

This chain connects TRBV7-9 to TRBJ2-7; D ambiguous. The CDR3 is made up of 14 amino acids. The germline V gene encodes CDR1 SEHNR and CDR2 FQNEAQ (reference sequence). With 3 bases removed from V and 7 bases from J, the gap between germline ends came to 16 bases. The CDR3 here is CASSFDNLMGEQYF. The CDR3 DNA is TGTGCCAGCAGCTTCGATAACCTTATGGGGGAGCAGTACTTC.

This clone showed up just once. The chain couples TRBV18 to TRBJ1-4; unclear D gene. V lost 6 bases and J 4 bases, leaving 15 bases between the germline ends. Germline CDR1 is KGHSH and CDR2 is LQKENI. The CDR3 totals 15 residues. CDR3 sequence: CASSHRADFNEKLFF. The CDR3 DNA follows: TGTGCCAGCTCTCATAGGGCGGACTTTAATGAAAAACTGTTTTTT.

V and J are TRBV7-2 and TRBJ1-2; D is uncertain. This CDR3 is built from 13 residues. V was pared by 1 base and J by 4 bases, with 7 bases between. Germline V CDR1 and CDR2: SGHTA, FQGNSA. CDR3 DNA sequence: TGTGCCAGCAGCTTAGACGGCGGCTATGGCTACACCTTC. Residues: CASSLDGGYGYTF.

This rearrangement joins TRBV5-1 to TRBJ1-2, with D uncertain. Germline V lookup: CDR1 SGHRS, CDR2 YFSETQ. The length of the CDR3 is 14 residues. V lost 2 bases and J 2 bases, leaving 10 bases between the germline ends. DNA for the CDR3: TGCGCCAGCAGCTTTGACGGCCAAAACTATGGCTACACCTTC. Its protein product is CASSFDGQNYGYTF. Drawing the rest from reference TRBV5-1 and TRBJ1-2, the complete variable domain is KAGVTQTPRYLIKTRGQQVTLSCSPISGHRSVSWYQQTPGQGLQFLFEYFSETQRNKGNFPGRFSGRQFSNSRSEMNVSTLELGDSALYLCASSFDGQNYGYTFGSGTRLTVV.

The V gene is TRBV10-3, the J gene TRBJ2-5; 12 positions agree with TRBD2. CDR3 size: 17 residues. The germline gives CDR1 ENHRY, CDR2 SYGVKD. After removal of 4 bases from V and 5 bases from J, the junction contained 11 bases not matched to a gene. CDR3 in amino acids: CAISGLAGGSPEETQYF. The CDR3 bases are TGTGCCATCAGTGGCCTAGCGGGGGGGTCCCCCGAGGAGACCCAGTACTTC.

The CDR3 nucleotides are TGTGCCAGCAGCTTAAACCGGGCCTCAGCACCCTATGGCTACACCTTC. Its translation: CASSLNRASAPYGYTF. The genes are TRBV7-2 and TRBJ1-2; no definite D call. The CDR3 extends over 16 amino acids. The germline V gene encodes CDR1 SGHTA and CDR2 FQGNSA. Trimming took off 2 bases at V and 4 bases at J, with 17 bases between the two ends.

The chain couples TRBV7-2 to TRBJ1-4; 8 positions match TRBD1. The V gene's germline CDR1 is SGHTA and CDR2 FQGNSA. This CDR3 has 15 residues. Trimming took 5 bases from V and 8 from J; bases not matched to a gene: 10. CDR3 nucleotides: TGTGCCAGCAGCCCCGGGGGAGACAGGGGCGAAAAACTGTTTTTT. Amino acids: CASSPGGDRGEKLFF.

This chain links TRBV7-6 with TRBJ1-3, with 8 bases matching TRBD1. This CDR3 has 14 residues. The trim removed 5 bases at V and 4 bases at J, leaving 4 bases unmatched. Germline CDR1 and CDR2: SGHVS and FNYEAQ. CDR3 nucleotides: TGTGCCAGCAGCCCCACAGGGGGGGGAAACACCATATATTTT. It yields the protein CASSPTGGGNTIYF.

The chain recombines TRBV30 with TRBJ1-6; D might be TRBD1 (6 bases). Per germline, CDR1 GTSNPN and CDR2 SVGIG (reference sequence). Trimming left V 5 bases short and J 0 bases short, with 14 bases between. The CDR3 covers 16 residues. The CDR3 DNA is TGTGCCTGGGGGACCGGGACATACTCCTATAATTCACCCCTCCACTTT. This encodes CAWGTGTYSYNSPLHF.

This clone was seen a handful of times. V and J are TRBV18 and TRBJ1-1; D is ambiguous. Trimming left V 3 bases short and J 2 bases short, with 16 bases between. CDR1 is KGHSH, CDR2 LQKENI, per germline. The CDR3 runs 16 residues. The CDR3 here is CASSPSGRFPNTEAFF. Written as DNA, the CDR3 is TGTGCCAGCTCACCGAGCGGCCGGTTCCCCAACACTGAAGCTTTCTTT.

This sequence joins TRBV25-1 and TRBJ1-4; D is possibly TRBD1 (5 bases). Germline V gives CDR1 MGHDK, CDR2 SYGVNS. Deletions cut 6 bases from V and 7 bases from J, with 9 bases between. This CDR3 has 12 amino acids. CDR3 nucleotide sequence: TGTGCCAGCAGGGGGCGCAGTGAAAAACTGTTTTTT. This sequence encodes CASRGRSEKLFF.

This clone has just one count. This rearrangement joins TRBV6-5 to TRBJ2-3; 7 bases are shared with TRBD2. After removal of 5 bases from V and 2 bases from J, the junction contained 4 bases not matched to a gene. Germline loops: CDR1 MNHEY, CDR2 SVGAGI. CDR3 length: 14 residues. For the CDR3, the DNA is TGTGCCAGCAGTCCGGGACTATACACAGATACGCAGTATTTT. Its protein is CASSPGLYTDTQYF.

CDR3 sequence: CASSYGDRDNEKLFF. CDR3 in DNA: TGTGCCAGCAGTTACGGAGACAGGGATAATGAAAAACTGTTTTTT. The chain joins TRBV6-5 to TRBJ1-4; 7 nucleotides line up with TRBD1. The J segment lost 4 bases and the V segment lost 2 bases, leaving 4 bases of the junction unmatched. This CDR3 comprises 15 residues. The germline gives CDR1 MNHEY, CDR2 SVGAGI.

This clone has only one observation. The V call is TRBV18, the J call TRBJ1-6; D not certain. CDR3 length: 13 amino acids. V lost 4 bases and J lost 11, with 12 bases in between. Germline CDR1 reads KGHSH; CDR2 reads LQKENI. The DNA of the CDR3 is TGTGCCAGCTCACTCGAGACTACACCACCCCTCCACTTT. Its translation: CASSLETTPPLHF.

The chain links TRBV5-1 to TRBJ1-2; D perhaps matches TRBD1 (6 bases). Trimming took 0 bases from V and 6 from J, leaving 9 bases between them. CDR3 length equals 13 residues. CDR1 and CDR2 from the germline V gene are SGHRS and YFSETQ. CDR3 DNA: TGCGCCAGCAGCTTGGTTCAGGGGAATGGCTACACCTTC. This gives the protein CASSLVQGNGYTF.

J is TRBJ1-1 and V is TRBV18, with 7 nucleotides matching TRBD1. V lost 3 bases, J lost 6 bases, and 10 bases stayed unmatched. The CDR3 spans 15 residues. CDR1 and CDR2 (germline): KGHSH, LQKENI. The CDR3 loop reads CASSPMGQTTPEAFF. In DNA form, the CDR3 reads TGTGCCAGCTCACCGATGGGACAGACAACACCTGAAGCTTTCTTT.

The chain has TRBV12-3 or TRBV12-4 and TRBJ1-1; the D gene is possibly TRBD1 (6 bases). V lost 10 bases and J 3 bases, leaving 12 bases between the germline ends. This CDR3 region has 12 residues. CDR3 sequence reads: CATARGYTEAFF. DNA of the CDR3: TGTGCCACCGCCAGGGGTTACACTGAAGCTTTCTTT.

There are a few counts of this clone. The rearrangement links TRBV10-3 to TRBJ1-1, with TRBD1 matching 9 bases. The V gene end was trimmed by 10 bases and the J gene end by 4 bases; junction bases not matched to a gene: 7. Germline CDR1 and CDR2: ENHRY and SYGVKD. The CDR3 consists of 13 residues. The DNA of the CDR3 is TGTGCCAATGGACAGGGGAAGGCCACTGAAGCTTTCTTT. Its translation: CANGQGKATEAFF.